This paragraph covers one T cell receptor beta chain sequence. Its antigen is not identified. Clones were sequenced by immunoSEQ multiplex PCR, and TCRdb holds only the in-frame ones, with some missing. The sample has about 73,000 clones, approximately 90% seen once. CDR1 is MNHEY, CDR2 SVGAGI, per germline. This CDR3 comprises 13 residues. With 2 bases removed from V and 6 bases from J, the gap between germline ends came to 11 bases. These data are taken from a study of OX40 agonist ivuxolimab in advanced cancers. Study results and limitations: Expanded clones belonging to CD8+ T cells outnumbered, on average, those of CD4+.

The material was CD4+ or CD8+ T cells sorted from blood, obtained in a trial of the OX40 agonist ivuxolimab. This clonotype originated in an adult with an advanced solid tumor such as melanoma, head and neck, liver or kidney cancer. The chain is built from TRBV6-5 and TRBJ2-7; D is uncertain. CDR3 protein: CASSYQGIGEQYF. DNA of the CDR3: TGTGCCAGCAGTTACCAAGGTATCGGCGAGCAGTACTTC.